The 10 T cell receptor beta chains below come from one sample, sequenced in a study of immune reconstitution after stem cell transplant in scleroderma. Each CDR3 protein is one row after TCRdb ran MiXCR on the RT-PCR reads. The table records around 5,000 distinct CDR3 sequences, approximately 8.5% of them present only once. The sample was collected before or after autologous hematopoietic stem cell transplantation (not recorded which). The receptors shown here come from a male donor with systemic sclerosis.

By its share, this clonotype is medium-sized. This chain connects TRBV6-5 to TRBJ1-2, with 7 bases that match TRBD1. Germline V gene data show CDR1 as MNHEY and CDR2 as SVGAGI. This CDR3 is built from 12 residues. J gave up 4 bases and V 6 bases, and 2 bases lay outside the gene matches. CDR3 in DNA: TGTGCCAGCAGGGGACAGTCCTATGGCTACACCTTC. Translating it yields CASRGQSYGYTF.

The chain carries TRBV2 and TRBJ1-4; unclear D gene. V lost 1 base and J 8 bases, leaving 11 bases between the germline ends. This CDR3 has 14 amino acids. Germline CDR1 SNHLY, CDR2 FYNNEI. CDR3 sequence: CASSEGTAGEKLFF. The CDR3 DNA follows: TGTGCCAGCAGTGAAGGAACAGCTGGCGAAAAACTGTTTTTT. The entire variable domain, with the rest obtained from reference TRBV2 and TRBJ1-4, is as follows: EPEVTQTPSHQVTQMGQEVILRCVPISNHLYFYWYRQILGQKVEFLVSFYNNEISEKSEIFDDQFSVERPDGSNFTLKIRSTKLEDSAMYFCASSEGTAGEKLFFGSGTQLSVL.

By its share, this clonotype is medium-sized. The rearrangement uses TRBV7-9 and TRBJ2-1; 7 bases are a match to TRBD2. The CDR3 totals 13 residues. Germline CDR1 is SEHNR and CDR2 is FQNEAQ (reference sequence). The V gene end was trimmed by 1 base and the J gene end by 14 bases; junction bases not matched to a gene: 8. The CDR3, as DNA: TGTGCCAGCAGCTTAGGAGGCGCCGGGACTAAGTTCTTC. This gives the protein CASSLGGAGTKFF.

The V call is TRBV5-1, the J call TRBJ1-1; unclear D gene. There are 14 residues in the CDR3. In germline, CDR1 is SGHRS, CDR2 YFSETQ. The V gene lost 6 bases and the J gene lost 0 bases, with 12 bases spanning the gap. CDR3 residues: CASNRREMNTEAFF. In DNA form, the CDR3 reads TGCGCCAGCAACCGACGGGAGATGAACACTGAAGCTTTCTTT.

This clonotype was seen only once. The chain links TRBV7-2 to TRBJ2-1; TRBD2 agrees at 10 bases. This CDR3 spans 14 amino acids. From germline, CDR1 is SGHTA and CDR2 FQGNSA. V lost 8 bases, J lost 7 bases, and 8 bases stayed unmatched. DNA of the CDR3: TGTGCCAGCGGACTAGCGGCTCTGAGGAATGAGCAGTTCTTC. It yields the protein CASGLAALRNEQFF.

By sample share, this clonotype is large (0.1 to 1%). V and J are TRBV6-1 and TRBJ1-2; D gene unclear. Trimming removed 2 bases at V and 7 bases at J, with 5 bases between. The CDR3 contains 11 residues. Germline loops: CDR1 MNHNS, CDR2 SASEGT. CDR3 region: CASSEISGYTF. CDR3 sequence (DNA): TGTGCCAGCAGTGAAATCAGTGGCTACACCTTC.

This clonotype was detected a few times. The V gene is TRBV7-3, the J gene TRBJ2-2; D gene unclear. CDR3 size: 13 residues. The V end lost 5 bases, the J end lost 7 bases, and 11 bases lay between the germline ends. Germline-derived CDR1 and CDR2 are SGHTA and FQGTGA. The DNA of the CDR3 is TGTGCCAGCAGCGCGACTTTAAACGGGGAGCTGTTTTTT. This translates into CASSATLNGELFF.

The CDR3 bases are TGTGCCAGCAGCTTAGAATGGCAGGGGCCCTACGAGCAGTACTTC. It translates to CASSLEWQGPYEQYF. The rearrangement joins TRBV7-6 to TRBJ2-7, with D maybe TRBD1 (6 bases). V was shortened by 1 base and J by 2 bases, with 12 bases between the two germline ends. The CDR3 is 15 amino acids. Germline CDR1 and CDR2: SGHVS and FNYEAQ.

The chain uses TRBV3-1 and TRBJ1-2; tentatively, D is TRBD1 (5 bases). V was cut by 0 bases and J by 7 bases, with 18 bases left in between. The length of the CDR3 is 16 residues. Germline values: CDR1 LGHDT, CDR2 YNNKEL (reference sequence). CDR3 DNA sequence: TGTGCCAGCAGCCAAGATCTTACCGGGCCTGGGGGTGGCTACACCTTC. Its protein product is CASSQDLTGPGGGYTF.

This clonotype was counted a few times. The V call is TRBV5-1, the J call TRBJ2-3; D is uncertain. The CDR3 length is 13 residues. Trimming removed 1 base from V and 8 bases from J, with 11 bases in between. CDR1 is SGHRS, CDR2 YFSETQ, per germline. This CDR3 reads CASSLSGRSTQYF. The DNA for the CDR3 is TGCGCCAGCAGCTTGTCTGGCCGGAGTACGCAGTATTTT.